Sequencing of this TCR beta chain was carried out in a study of cytomegalovirus exposure and HLA in healthy donors. Study-wide findings and caveats: A later analysis linked a missense variant in DCLRE1C to the trimming of TCR beta V and J genes.

Primers for the PCR totalled 60 Vbeta and 13 Jbeta. Assay used: immunoSEQ multiplex PCR; TCRdb lists only in-frame clones, some missing. Among 95,000 to 150,000 clones, 65% to 80% were seen once, and the ten largest hold 2.7%. As for this clone: What it binds is not known.

This CDR3 has 14 residues. Per the germline V gene, CDR1 is SGHAT and CDR2 is FQNNGV. The ends lost 5 bases at V and 0 bases at J; junction bases unmatched: 2. The sample comprised PBMCs. V and J are TRBV11-2 and TRBJ2-5; 8 nucleotides match TRBD2. This TCR derives from a woman between 40 and 50 years old in good health and CMV-seropositive. The CDR3 DNA reads as TGTGCCAGCAGCGCGACTAGCGACCAAGAGACCCAGTACTTC. Encoded protein: CASSATSDQETQYF.